This TCR beta chain originates from a study of blood T cell repertoires in COVID-19. Turning to the study itself: Researchers got acute and convalescent COVID-19 samples from the United States, Italy and Spain. T cells, B-cell-depleted T cells, or PBMCs supplied cDNA or gDNA.

Germline V gene data show CDR1 as KGHSH and CDR2 as LQKENI. The CDR3 has 14 residues. With 3 bases clipped from V and 8 bases from J, the junction kept 5 bases outside the gene matches. Authors' processing steps: Amplifying reference gene primers gave estimates of nucleated cell counts. Sequencing was performed with immunoSEQ multiplex PCR; in TCRdb, only in-frame clones are kept and a portion is missing. The D gene and trimming were derived from the DNA, and the V and J assignments and clone size from that table. The repertoire holds over 300,000 clones, with more than 70% as singletons. The rearrangement joins TRBV18 to TRBJ1-2; 11 nucleotides match TRBD1. Sequenced: peripheral blood. This TCR was sampled from a woman aged 45-65 years with acute or convalescent COVID-19. CDR3 in amino acids: CASSPDRGLGGYTF. CDR3 DNA sequence: TGTGCCAGCTCACCGGACAGGGGGCTTGGAGGCTACACCTTC.